These 2 T cell receptor beta chains came from one sample sequenced in a study of blood T cell repertoires in COVID-19. Profiled with immunoSEQ multiplex PCR; TCRdb holds only in-frame clones, not every one. Counted here are tens of thousands of clones, 75% to 95% occurring once; the ten biggest clones make up about 9.1%. The sequenced material came from peripheral blood. Source of these receptors: a woman of 80 years or more with active COVID-19.

The genes are TRBV18 and TRBJ2-3; 7 nucleotides agree with TRBD2. With 0 bases clipped from V and 0 bases from J, the junction kept 3 bases outside the gene matches. This CDR3 region has 16 residues. From germline, CDR1 is KGHSH and CDR2 LQKENI. The CDR3, as DNA: TGTGCCAGCTCACCACCCGGGACTACAAGCACAGATACGCAGTATTTT. It encodes CASSPPGTTSTDTQYF.

The V call is TRBV6-8, the J call TRBJ2-3, with D possibly being TRBD2 (5 bases). Trimming stripped 0 bases from V and 2 bases from J, with 9 bases between. CDR1 MNHGY and CDR2 SAAAGT come from the germline V gene. The CDR3 covers 15 residues. The CDR3 reads CASSYSYGITDTQYF. The CDR3 coding sequence is TGTGCCAGCAGTTACTCGTACGGGATCACAGATACGCAGTATTTT.